A selection of T cell receptor beta chains follows, all from one sample in a study of blood T cell repertoires in COVID-19. Profiling relied on immunoSEQ multiplex PCR, and the TCRdb table lists in-frame clones only, not all of them. The table records tens of thousands of clones, around 73% of them present only once. The specimen was peripheral blood. These receptors all stem from a man in his 60s with COVID-19, enrolled during active disease. The CDR3 runs from the conserved cysteine through the conserved F or W. Each record gives: D gene, J gene, V gene, clone size, CDR3 DNA, CDR3 protein. D genes are given only for firm matches. A row's size may be missing; if present it is once, few, many or a size class.

>TRBD1|TRBJ1-6|TRBV3-1/TRBV3-2|.
TGTGCCAGCAGCCAAGGGGACAGGGGGCGAGGTTCACCCCTCCACTTT
CASSQGDRGRGSPLHF
>TRBD1|TRBJ1-1|TRBV9|.
TGTGCCAGCAGCGCACGGGGGACAGCGCTCACTGAAGCTTTCTTT
CASSARGTALTEAFF
>TRBD2|TRBJ2-1|TRBV6-1|.
TGTGCCAGCAGTGAGACGGGGGGGCGCGTTGAGCAGTTCTTC
CASSETGGRVEQFF
>.|TRBJ2-3|TRBV7-2|.
TGTGCCAGCAGCTCGCCCCAGGGCGGTACGCAGTATTTT
CASSSPQGGTQYF
>.|TRBJ1-4|TRBV19|medium-sized
TGTGCCAGCTCGGGGACAAGTAATGAAAAACTGTTTTTT
CASSGTSNEKLFF
>.|TRBJ2-1|TRBV27|.
TGTGCCAGCAGTTTATCGATCGGGGATGACGTCAATGAGCAGTTCTTC
CASSLSIGDDVNEQFF
>TRBD1|TRBJ1-2|TRBV2|.
TGTGCCAGGACAGGGGGCGCAAGGGGCTACACCTTC
CARTGGARGYTF
>.|TRBJ2-7|TRBV5-1|.
TGCGCCAGCAGCGGGCAGGTTGACGGATACGAGCAGTACTTC
CASSGQVDGYEQYF
>.|TRBJ1-5|TRBV25-1|.
TGTGCCAGCAGGACGGGGGGGAGGTCTGGGAGCAATCAGCCCCAGCATTTT
CASRTGGRSGSNQPQHF
>TRBD2|TRBJ2-2|TRBV6-2/TRBV6-3|.
TGTGCCAGCACCCCCCCATCCATCGCGGGAGAAAGGGTCGGGGAGCTGTTTTTT
CASTPPSIAGERVGELFF
>TRBD1|TRBJ1-5|TRBV5-6|.
TGTGCCAGCAGCAGTCGACAGGGACCTCAGCCCCAGCATTTT
CASSSRQGPQPQHF
>TRBD1|TRBJ1-2|TRBV6-6|few
TGTGCCAGCAGTCACAGGGGTTCAGGTGGCTACACCTTC
CASSHRGSGGYTF
>.|TRBJ1-5|TRBV18|.
TGTGCCAGCTCACTCACGGGAAACGATCAGCCCCAGCATTTT
CASSLTGNDQPQHF
>.|TRBJ2-3|TRBV3-1/TRBV3-2|.
TGTGCCAGCAGCCCCAGGGGTCTATCAGATACGCAGTATTTT
CASSPRGLSDTQYF
>.|TRBJ2-7|TRBV29-1|few
TGCAGCGTGAAGGGTGGAGGGATCGAGCAGTACTTC
CSVKGGGIEQYF
>.|TRBJ2-3|TRBV6-5|.
TGTGCCAGCAGTTACTCGCGCGGGACCACAGATACGCAGTATTTT
CASSYSRGTTDTQYF
>TRBD1|TRBJ1-2|TRBV28|once
TGTGCCACCTACAATGACAGGGGGCACGACTATGGCTACACCTTC
CATYNDRGHDYGYTF
>TRBD2|TRBJ2-7|TRBV4-2|.
TGTGCCAGCAGCCGGCGGGAGGGCCTCTCCTACGAGCAGTACTTC
CASSRREGLSYEQYF
>.|TRBJ2-7|TRBV4-2|.
TGTGCCAGCAGCCAGACAGCTGGGGTTGACTACGAGCAGTACTTC
CASSQTAGVDYEQYF
>.|TRBJ2-3|TRBV7-7|.
TGTGCCAGCAGCCCCTCCTCCTACACAGATACGCAGTATTTT
CASSPSSYTDTQYF
>.|TRBJ2-3|TRBV3-1/TRBV3-2|once
TGTGCCAGCAGCCAAGGTCTGTCAGGGGCTCATACGCAGTATTTT
CASSQGLSGAHTQYF
>TRBD2|TRBJ2-5|TRBV7-9|.
TGTGCCAGCAGCTTGGGCGTGCCTAGCGGGAAGGGAGAGACCCAGTACTTC
CASSLGVPSGKGETQYF
>.|TRBJ1-1|TRBV11-3|medium-sized
TGTGCCAGCAGCTTAGCCAAGCAGGGTCGGCGGGAAGCTTTCTTT
CASSLAKQGRREAFF
>.|TRBJ2-2|TRBV3-1/TRBV3-2|.
TGTGCCAGCAGTCTTCGGGCGGGGACGAACACCGGGGAGCTGTTTTTT
CASSLRAGTNTGELFF
>TRBD1|TRBJ2-5|TRBV7-9|.
TGTGCCAGCAGCTCGGGGACAGGGCAAGAGACCCAGTACTTC
CASSSGTGQETQYF
>TRBD2|TRBJ2-5|TRBV19|many
TGTGCCAGTACCTCCACCGGGGGGGAGGAGACCCAGTACTTC
CASTSTGGEETQYF
>.|TRBJ2-7|TRBV29-1|many
TGCAGCGTTGGAATGAAGGAGCCCTACGAGCAGTACTTC
CSVGMKEPYEQYF
>TRBD1|TRBJ1-4|TRBV19|few
TGTGCCAGTAGTATAGGAGGGACAGGGAATGAGGAAAAACTGTTTTTT
CASSIGGTGNEEKLFF
>TRBD1|TRBJ1-4|TRBV28|.
TGTGCCAGCAAGGCGGGACAGCTGATTAATGAAAAACTGTTTTTT
CASKAGQLINEKLFF
>.|TRBJ1-4|TRBV7-2|.
TGTGCCAGCAGCCCAGTAGTGGGGGGGCGAGAAAAACTGTTTTTT
CASSPVVGGREKLFF
>.|TRBJ1-2|TRBV12-3/TRBV12-4|.
TGTGCCAGCAGTTTAGGGCACTATGGCTACACCTTC
CASSLGHYGYTF
>TRBD1|TRBJ1-6|TRBV2|.
TGTGCCAGCAGTGCACGGACAGGGGGCGGTGATTCACCCCTCCACTTT
CASSARTGGGDSPLHF
>.|TRBJ2-7|TRBV5-1|.
TGCGCCAGCAGCTTGGCCACGGGGAACTACGAGCAGTACTTC
CASSLATGNYEQYF
>TRBD1|TRBJ2-3|TRBV5-6|.
TGTGCCAGCAGCTTGTTGGGACAGGCAACAGATACGCAGTATTTT
CASSLLGQATDTQYF
>TRBD1|TRBJ1-1|TRBV19|.
TGTGCCAGTAGTCCCCACCTGGACAGGCCGATGGGCACTGAAGCTTTCTTT
CASSPHLDRPMGTEAFF
>.|TRBJ2-1|TRBV29-1|.
TGCAGCGCCACCAACAGGGATCGGGGCTACAATGAGCAGTTCTTC
CSATNRDRGYNEQFF
>.|TRBJ1-4|TRBV15|.
TGTGCCACCAGCAGAGACCCGAATGAAAAACTGTTTTTT
CATSRDPNEKLFF
>.|TRBJ2-3|TRBV28|.
TGTGCCAGCAACACACGGGGCACAGATACGCAGTATTTT
CASNTRGTDTQYF
>.|TRBJ2-1|TRBV21-1|.
TGTGCCAGCATCATAAGAGCGGGAGTCCCTTTTGAGCAGTTCTTC
CASIIRAGVPFEQFF
>TRBD2|TRBJ2-1|TRBV28|.
TGTGCCAGCAGGAGACTAGCGGGGGGGCTCGTAAATGAGCAGTTCTTC
CASRRLAGGLVNEQFF
>TRBD1|TRBJ2-7|TRBV11-2|.
TGTGCCAGCAGCTTTCAGGGACAGGGGGCTGACGAGCAGTACTTC
CASSFQGQGADEQYF
>TRBD1|TRBJ1-5|TRBV2|.
TGTGCCAGCAGGAAGGACAGGGGCAATCAGCCCCAGCATTTT
CASRKDRGNQPQHF
>.|TRBJ1-5|TRBV6-1|.
TGTGCCAGCAGTGATAGGGGTCAGCCCCAGCATTTT
CASSDRGQPQHF
>.|TRBJ2-7|TRBV5-4|once
TGTGCCAGCAGCTTGGGGACAGACCCCCTTTACGAGCAGTACTTC
CASSLGTDPLYEQYF
>TRBD2|TRBJ2-1|TRBV19|.
TGTGCCAGTAGTCCCCGCATTCTAGCGGGCTCCTACAATGAGCAGTTCTTC
CASSPRILAGSYNEQFF
>TRBD1|TRBJ1-1|TRBV5-4|.
TGTGCCAGCAGCCCCGGGACAGGGGGCCGAACTGAAGCTTTCTTT
CASSPGTGGRTEAFF
>TRBD1|TRBJ2-7|TRBV27|.
TGTGCCAGCAGTTTTGGGACAGGGAGCTCCTACGAGCAGTACTTC
CASSFGTGSSYEQYF
>.|TRBJ1-1|TRBV24-1|.
TGTGCCACCAGTGATACAGGGCTTTCTGAAGCTTTCTTT
CATSDTGLSEAFF
>TRBD1|TRBJ2-7|TRBV5-1|.
TGCGCCAGCAGCCCGGGACAGGGGTCCTACGAGCAGTACTTC
CASSPGQGSYEQYF
>TRBD2|TRBJ2-5|TRBV24-1|.
TGTGCCACCAGTGACCCCTCTAGCGGGGGAGGGACCCAGTACTTC
CATSDPSSGGGTQYF
>TRBD1|TRBJ1-2|TRBV12-3/TRBV12-4|.
TGTGCCAGCAGCCCTACAGGGGTCGGCGGCTACACCTTC
CASSPTGVGGYTF
>TRBD1|TRBJ1-4|TRBV28|.
TGTGCCGCTCAGGGGGCAAAAAATGAAAAACTGTTTTTT
CAAQGAKNEKLFF